This TCR beta chain was profiled in a study of glioma-infiltrating T cells. For this clonotype: Its matching antigen is unknown. The germline gene is not matched at one end of the junction; a read error may be the cause.

The iRepertoire nested amplicon-rescue multiplex PCR amplified TCR alpha and beta CDR3s from RNA. Each CDR3 protein is one row after TCRdb ran MiXCR on the multiplex PCR reads. There are more than 90,000 distinct CDR3 sequences in the sample; 35% to 45% occur only once, and around two fifths lies in the top ten. This CDR3 region has 11 residues. CDR1 is MNHEY, CDR2 SVGAGI, per germline. Study-wide results and limits: Non-neoplastic patients had below-expected tissue-blood divergence, while all gliomas exceeded expectation.

The gene calls are TRBV6-5 and TRBJ2-7; maybe TRBD2 (5 bases). The sample taken for sequencing was glioma tissue, nonneoplastic brain tissue, or PBMCs (not recorded which). The sequence derives from a human donor with low-grade glioma or glioblastoma, undergoing nonglioma brain surgery, or in good health (not recorded which). The CDR3 coding sequence is TGTGCCAGCAGTTTTCCCGGGGAGCTGTACTTC. This translates into CASSFPGELYF.